This T cell receptor beta chain derives from a study of regulatory T cells in long-lasting Graves disease. The time point: persistent/refractory GD, antithyroid drugs over 5 years with positive TRAb. RNA isolated from PBMCs was used to make the TCR library. Sequencing libraries for TCR beta were prepared with iRepertoire HTBI primers and Arm-PCR of CDR3 regions. TCRdb re-called the multiplex PCR reads with MiXCR, one entry per CDR3 protein. The sample holds 500,000 to 800,000 distinct CDR3 sequences, 30% seen once. Losses at the gene ends were 5 bases for V and 7 bases for J; bases not matched to a gene: 9. The CDR3 spans 14 residues. Per the germline V gene, CDR1 is LNHDA and CDR2 is SQIVND (reference sequence). In this sample, this clonotype turned up a few times.

The specimen was peripheral blood mononuclear cells (PBMCs), collected when the disease was refractory, from a patient treated with antithyroid drugs. The chain joins TRBV19 to TRBJ1-2; TRBD1 matches 8 bases. The receptor was isolated from a female donor with Graves disease. In DNA form, the CDR3 reads TGTGCCAGTAGTCCGACCGGGACAGGTTTTGGCTACACCTTC. This encodes CASSPTGTGFGYTF.